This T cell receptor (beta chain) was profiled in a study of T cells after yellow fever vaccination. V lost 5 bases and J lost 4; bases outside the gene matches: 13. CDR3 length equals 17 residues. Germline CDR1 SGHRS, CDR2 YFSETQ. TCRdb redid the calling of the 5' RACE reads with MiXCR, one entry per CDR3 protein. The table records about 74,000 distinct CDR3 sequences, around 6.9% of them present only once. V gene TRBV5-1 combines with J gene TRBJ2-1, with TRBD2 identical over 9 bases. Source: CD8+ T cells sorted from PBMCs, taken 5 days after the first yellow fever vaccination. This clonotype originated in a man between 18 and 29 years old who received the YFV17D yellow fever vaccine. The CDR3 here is CASRPPHSGGQYNEQFF. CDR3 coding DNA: TGCGCCAGCAGGCCGCCTCATAGCGGGGGCCAGTACAATGAGCAGTTCTTC.